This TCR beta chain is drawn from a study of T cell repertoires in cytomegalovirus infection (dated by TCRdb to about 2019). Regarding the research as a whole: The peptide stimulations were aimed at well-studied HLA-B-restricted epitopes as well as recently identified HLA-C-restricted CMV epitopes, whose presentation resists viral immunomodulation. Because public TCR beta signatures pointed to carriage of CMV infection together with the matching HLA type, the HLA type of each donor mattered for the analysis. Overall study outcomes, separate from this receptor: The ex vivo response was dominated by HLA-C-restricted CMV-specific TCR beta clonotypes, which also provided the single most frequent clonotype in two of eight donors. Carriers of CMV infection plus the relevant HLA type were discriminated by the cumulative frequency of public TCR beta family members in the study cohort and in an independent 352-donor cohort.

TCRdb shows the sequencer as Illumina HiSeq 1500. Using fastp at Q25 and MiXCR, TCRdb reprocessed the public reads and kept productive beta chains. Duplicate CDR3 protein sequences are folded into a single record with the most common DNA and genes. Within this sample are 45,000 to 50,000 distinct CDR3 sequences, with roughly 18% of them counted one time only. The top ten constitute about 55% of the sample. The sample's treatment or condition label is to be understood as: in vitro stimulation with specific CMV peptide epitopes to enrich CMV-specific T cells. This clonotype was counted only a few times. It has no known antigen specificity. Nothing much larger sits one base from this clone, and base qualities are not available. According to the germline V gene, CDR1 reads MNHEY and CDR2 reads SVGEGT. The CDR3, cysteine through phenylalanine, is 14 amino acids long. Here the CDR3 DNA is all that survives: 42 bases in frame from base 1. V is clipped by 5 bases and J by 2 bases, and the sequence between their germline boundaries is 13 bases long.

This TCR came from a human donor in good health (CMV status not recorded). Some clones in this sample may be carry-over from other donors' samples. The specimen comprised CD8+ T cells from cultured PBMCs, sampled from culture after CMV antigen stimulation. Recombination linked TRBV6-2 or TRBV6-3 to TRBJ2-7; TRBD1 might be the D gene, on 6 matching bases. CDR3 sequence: CASSDLQGTYEQYF. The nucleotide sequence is TGTGCCAGCAGTGACCTACAGGGTACCTACGAGCAGTACTTC.